This T cell receptor (beta chain) was profiled in a study of blood T cell repertoires in COVID-19. Deletions cut 4 bases from V and 6 bases from J, with 10 bases between. Germline V CDR1 and CDR2: MNHEY, SMNVEV (reference sequence). The CDR3 contains 12 residues. Original methodology: Amplified reference gene primers provided the basis for estimating nucleated cell counts. Some clones are missing from TCRdb's copy, which holds only in-frame ones; the method was immunoSEQ multiplex PCR. V, J and clone size are taken as reported in that table, and D and trimming were inferred from the DNA itself. The data hold about 400,000 clones, with around 90% observed a single time.

The TCR comes from a man in his forties with acute or convalescent COVID-19. The chain is built from TRBV27 and TRBJ2-7, with D unclear. The sequencing sample was made of peripheral blood. The DNA of the CDR3 is TGTGCCAGCAGTTATGTATCGGGCGAGCAGTACTTC. Residues: CASSYVSGEQYF.